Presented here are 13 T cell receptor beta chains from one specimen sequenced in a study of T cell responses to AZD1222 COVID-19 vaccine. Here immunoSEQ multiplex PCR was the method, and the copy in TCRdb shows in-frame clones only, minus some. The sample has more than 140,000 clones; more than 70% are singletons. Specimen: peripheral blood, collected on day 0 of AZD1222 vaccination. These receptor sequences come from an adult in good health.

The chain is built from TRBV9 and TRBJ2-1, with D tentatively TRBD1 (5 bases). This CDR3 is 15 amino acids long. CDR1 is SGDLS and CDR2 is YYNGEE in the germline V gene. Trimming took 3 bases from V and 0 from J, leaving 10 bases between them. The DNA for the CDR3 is TGTGCCAGCAGCGAGGGGAAGAGCTCCTACAATGAGCAGTTCTTC. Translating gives CASSEGKSSYNEQFF.

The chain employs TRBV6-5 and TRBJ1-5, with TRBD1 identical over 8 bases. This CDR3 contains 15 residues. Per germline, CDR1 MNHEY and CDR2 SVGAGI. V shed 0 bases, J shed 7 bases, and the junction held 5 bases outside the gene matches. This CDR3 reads CASSYSQGAGQPQHF. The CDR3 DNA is TGTGCCAGCAGTTACTCCCAGGGGGCTGGGCAGCCCCAGCATTTT.

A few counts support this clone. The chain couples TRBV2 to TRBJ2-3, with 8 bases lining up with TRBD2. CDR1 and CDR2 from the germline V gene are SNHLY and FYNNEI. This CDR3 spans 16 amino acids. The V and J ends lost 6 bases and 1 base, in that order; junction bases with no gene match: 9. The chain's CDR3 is CASRQSGRSRTDTQYF. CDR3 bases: TGTGCCAGCAGACAGAGCGGGAGAAGTCGCACAGATACGCAGTATTTT.

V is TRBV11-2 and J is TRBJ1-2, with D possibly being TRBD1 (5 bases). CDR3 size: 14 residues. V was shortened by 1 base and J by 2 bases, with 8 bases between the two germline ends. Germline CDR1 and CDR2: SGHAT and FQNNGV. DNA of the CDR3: TGTGCCAGCAGCTTAGTCAGGGCCAACTATGGCTACACCTTC. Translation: CASSLVRANYGYTF.

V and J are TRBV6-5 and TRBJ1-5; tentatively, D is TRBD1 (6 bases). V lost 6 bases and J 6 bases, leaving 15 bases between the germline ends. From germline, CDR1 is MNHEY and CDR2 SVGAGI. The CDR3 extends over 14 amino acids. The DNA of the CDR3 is TGTGCCAGCAGCTCTACCGGACAGTTTCAGCCCCAGCATTTT. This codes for CASSSTGQFQPQHF.

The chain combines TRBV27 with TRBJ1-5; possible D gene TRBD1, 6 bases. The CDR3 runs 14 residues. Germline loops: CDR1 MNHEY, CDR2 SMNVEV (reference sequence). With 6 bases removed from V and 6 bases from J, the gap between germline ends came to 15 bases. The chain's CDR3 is CASSSQGPGQPQHF. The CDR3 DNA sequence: TGTGCCAGCAGCTCACAGGGTCCGGGTCAGCCCCAGCATTTT.

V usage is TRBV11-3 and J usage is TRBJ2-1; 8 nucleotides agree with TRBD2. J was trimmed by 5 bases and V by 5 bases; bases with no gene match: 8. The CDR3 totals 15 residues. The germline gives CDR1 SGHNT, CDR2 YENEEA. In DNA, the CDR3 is TGTGCCAGCAGCATTACTAGCGGAGCTAACAATGAGCAGTTCTTC. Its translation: CASSITSGANNEQFF.

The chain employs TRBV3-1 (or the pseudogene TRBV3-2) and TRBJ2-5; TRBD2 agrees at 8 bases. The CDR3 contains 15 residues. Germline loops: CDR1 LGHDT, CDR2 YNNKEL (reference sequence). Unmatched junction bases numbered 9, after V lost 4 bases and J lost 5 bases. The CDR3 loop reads CASSRGLVLAETQYF. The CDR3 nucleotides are TGTGCCAGCAGCCGGGGACTAGTCCTCGCGGAGACCCAGTACTTC.

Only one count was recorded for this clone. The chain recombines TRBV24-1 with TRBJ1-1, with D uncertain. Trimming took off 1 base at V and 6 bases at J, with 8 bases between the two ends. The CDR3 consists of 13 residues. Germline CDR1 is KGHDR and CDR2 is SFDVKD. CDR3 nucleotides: TGTGCCACCAGTGATTTTTCAGTACCTGAAGCTTTCTTT. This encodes CATSDFSVPEAFF.

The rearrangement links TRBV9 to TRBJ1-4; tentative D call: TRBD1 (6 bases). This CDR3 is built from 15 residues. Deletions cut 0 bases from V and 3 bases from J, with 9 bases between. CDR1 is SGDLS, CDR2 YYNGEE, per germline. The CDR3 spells CASSVATGSNEKLFF. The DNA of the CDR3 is TGTGCCAGCAGCGTAGCTACAGGGTCTAATGAAAAACTGTTTTTT.

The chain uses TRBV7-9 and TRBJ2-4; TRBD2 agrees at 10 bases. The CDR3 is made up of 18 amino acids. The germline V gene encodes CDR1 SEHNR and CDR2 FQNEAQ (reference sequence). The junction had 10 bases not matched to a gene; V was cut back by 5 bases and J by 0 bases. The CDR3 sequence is CASSPPAGLAVAKNIQYF. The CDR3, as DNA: TGTGCCAGCAGCCCACCTGCCGGACTAGCGGTAGCCAAAAACATTCAGTACTTC.

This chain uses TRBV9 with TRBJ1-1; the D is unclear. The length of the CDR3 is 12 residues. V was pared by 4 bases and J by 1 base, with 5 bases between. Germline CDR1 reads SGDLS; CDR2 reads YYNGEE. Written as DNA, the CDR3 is TGTGCCAGCAGCCGAGAGAACACTGAAGCTTTCTTT. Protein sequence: CASSRENTEAFF.

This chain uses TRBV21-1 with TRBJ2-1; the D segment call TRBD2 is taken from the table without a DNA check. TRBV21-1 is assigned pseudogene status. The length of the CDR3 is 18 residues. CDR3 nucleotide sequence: TGTGCCAGCAGCAAAGTGAACCGGTCACCATCTTATTACAATGAGCAGTTCTTC. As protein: CASSKVNRSPSYYNEQFF.